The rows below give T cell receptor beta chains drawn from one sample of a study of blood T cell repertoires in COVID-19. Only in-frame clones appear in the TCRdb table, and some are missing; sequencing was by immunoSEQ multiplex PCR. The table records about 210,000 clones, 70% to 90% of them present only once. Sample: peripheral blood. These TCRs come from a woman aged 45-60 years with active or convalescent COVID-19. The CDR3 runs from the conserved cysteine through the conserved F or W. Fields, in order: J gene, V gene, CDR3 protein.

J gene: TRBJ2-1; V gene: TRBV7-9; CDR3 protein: CASSLKGAPGNEQFF
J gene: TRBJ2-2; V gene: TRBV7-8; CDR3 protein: CASSLGTAILNTGELFF
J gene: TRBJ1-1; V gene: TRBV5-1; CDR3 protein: CASSLVTGEGNTEAFF
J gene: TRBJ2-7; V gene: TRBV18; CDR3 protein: CASSPGQSYEQYF
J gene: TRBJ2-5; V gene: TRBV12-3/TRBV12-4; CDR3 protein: CASTNGETQYF
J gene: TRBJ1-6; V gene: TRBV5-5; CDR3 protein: CASSLEGQSYNSPLHF
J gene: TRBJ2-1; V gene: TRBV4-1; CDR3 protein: CASSLSEEEGVLVF
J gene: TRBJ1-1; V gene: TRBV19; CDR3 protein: CAVVGQWNTEAFF
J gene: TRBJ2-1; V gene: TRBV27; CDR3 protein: CASSPSGVYNEQFF
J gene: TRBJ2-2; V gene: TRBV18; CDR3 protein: CASSPRRSASGGPNTGELFF
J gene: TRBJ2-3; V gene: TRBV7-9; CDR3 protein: CASSFRASGVVDTQYF
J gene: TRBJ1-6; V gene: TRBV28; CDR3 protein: CASSLSWTGVGSPLHF
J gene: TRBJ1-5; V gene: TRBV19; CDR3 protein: CASRMVPGGQPQHF
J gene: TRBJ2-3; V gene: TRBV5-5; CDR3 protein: CASAGTSDIPDTQYF
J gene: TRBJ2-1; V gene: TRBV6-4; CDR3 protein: CASSDSWEGDNEQFF
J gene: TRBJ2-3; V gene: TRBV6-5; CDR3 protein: CASSYSSPTDTQYF
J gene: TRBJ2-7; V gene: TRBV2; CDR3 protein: CASSYARTSGRYSDEQYF
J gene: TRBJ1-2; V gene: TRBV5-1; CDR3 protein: CASSLEGQNYGYTF
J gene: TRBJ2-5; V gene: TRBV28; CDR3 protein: CASSPTGRETQYF
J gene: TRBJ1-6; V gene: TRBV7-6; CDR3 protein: CASSPGVGSPLHF
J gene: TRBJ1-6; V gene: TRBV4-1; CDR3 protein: CASSQAGGDSPLHF
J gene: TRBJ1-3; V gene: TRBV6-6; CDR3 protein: CASSYIRGVGNTIYF
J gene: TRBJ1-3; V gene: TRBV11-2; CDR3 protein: CASRPGTVKNTIYF
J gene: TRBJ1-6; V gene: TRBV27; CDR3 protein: CASCFSSYNSPLHF
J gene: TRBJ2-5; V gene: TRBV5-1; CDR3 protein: CASSLDRGPQETQYF
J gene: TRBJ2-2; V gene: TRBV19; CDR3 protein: CASSTLAGDTGELFF
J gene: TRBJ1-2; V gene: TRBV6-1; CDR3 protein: CASSEYTGRESYGGYTF
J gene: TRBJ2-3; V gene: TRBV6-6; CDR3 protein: CASSYDFVTDTQYF